This T cell receptor (beta chain) was found in a study of cytomegalovirus exposure and HLA in healthy donors. Study-wide context: Ancestry clustering placed 81% of roughly 400 genotyped donors in the Caucasian-associated cluster.

The PCR ran on 60 Vbeta and 13 Jbeta primers. Profiled with immunoSEQ multiplex PCR; TCRdb holds only in-frame clones, not every one. The sample lists roughly 140,000 clones; roughly 68% were seen once. Findings and limits, study-wide: TCR beta V- and J-gene trimming was later associated with a missense DCLRE1C variant.

The V end lost 8 bases, the J end lost 2 bases, and 14 bases lay between the germline ends. Germline assignment: CDR1 SGHTA and CDR2 FQGNSA. This CDR3 is built from 14 residues. At the time of sampling, donors were nominally healthy, though unrecorded immune exposures were likely. As for this clone: Its antigen remains unidentified.

Sequencing was carried out using PBMCs. The V gene is TRBV7-2, the J gene TRBJ2-3; perhaps TRBD2 as D (5 bases). The origin of this receptor is a man aged 55 to 69 in good health and CMV-seronegative. In nucleotides, the CDR3 is TGTGCCAGCCGCCCGGACTTTAACACAGATACGCAGTATTTT. It is translated as CASRPDFNTDTQYF.